This T cell receptor beta chain originates from a study of T-cell reconstitution after alpha-beta-depleted transplantation in children. Germline CDR1 and CDR2: SGHKS and YYEKEE (reference sequence). Trimming took off 5 bases at V and 8 bases at J, with 8 bases between the two ends. The CDR3 is made up of 11 amino acids. The authors prepared the TCRbeta library with unique molecular identifiers. A single record per CDR3 protein comes from TCRdb applying MiXCR to the PCR reads. The sample includes 450,000 to 600,000 distinct CDR3 sequences, about a sixth of them seen just once. This clonotype appeared a few times.

Source: PBMCs from the stem cell graft donor, taken from the stem cell graft. The sequence was collected from a human donor who donated a stem cell graft to a child with acute lymphoblastic leukemia. The chain combines TRBV5-5 with TRBJ2-1; D uncertain. The CDR3 is CASRGMDEQFF. Written as DNA, the CDR3 is TGTGCCAGCAGGGGGATGGATGAGCAGTTCTTC.